These T cell receptor beta chains were read from a single sample in a study of vaccination and CD4 T cells after COVID-19. The antigens these receptors bind are not known. TCRdb reprocessed the PCR reads with MiXCR, giving one entry per CDR3 protein. The data hold some 3,600 distinct CDR3 sequences, with 14% to 15% observed a single time. Specimen: CD4+ T cells from blood, cultured in vitro. These receptors were obtained from a human donor who had recovered from COVID-19. Both conserved end residues are part of each CDR3. Fields, in order: J gene, V gene, clone size, D gene, CDR3 DNA, CDR3 protein. A D gene is named only where the DNA matches it firmly. Expanded clones are given a class, and other clones once, few, many or no size at all.

>TRBJ2-7|TRBV27|NA|NA
TGTGCCAGCACTCCCATCGGGGTCACCTCCTACGAGCAGTACTTC
CASTPIGVTSYEQYF
>TRBJ1-2|TRBV7-9|few|NA
TGTGCCAGCAGCCCGGATACAGTGAGACGTGGCTACACCTTC
CASSPDTVRRGYTF
>TRBJ1-6|TRBV6-5|NA|TRBD1
TGTGCCAGCAGTTACACCCCGGACAGGGAACATTCACCCCTCCACTTT
CASSYTPDREHSPLHF
>TRBJ2-3|TRBV30|NA|NA
TGTGCCTGGAGGGTGGGATACACAGATACGCAGTATTTT
CAWRVGYTDTQYF
>TRBJ2-2|TRBV7-3|medium-sized|NA
TGTGCCAGCAGCTTAACGAACACCGGGGAGCTGTTTTTT
CASSLTNTGELFF
>TRBJ2-2|TRBV6-1|NA|TRBD1
TGTGCCAGCAGCTCCCCGGGACAGAGCACCGGGGAGCTGTTTTTT
CASSSPGQSTGELFF
>TRBJ2-7|TRBV6-5|NA|NA
TGTGCCAGCAGTTACTCGACCTACGAGCAGTACTTC
CASSYSTYEQYF
>TRBJ1-1|TRBV30|few|NA
TGTGCCTGGAGTGTAACCCTAGGGATACCTGAAGCTTTCTTT
CAWSVTLGIPEAFF
>TRBJ2-5|TRBV12-5|large|TRBD1
TGTGCTAGTGGACCTCCGACAGGGGAAGAGACCCAGTACTTC
CASGPPTGEETQYF
>TRBJ1-6|TRBV11-2|few|NA
TGTGCCAGCAGCTTATTCCCTGGAGATAATTCACCCCTCCACTTT
CASSLFPGDNSPLHF
>TRBJ1-2|TRBV21-1|large|NA
TGTGCCAGCAGCAAAGATCAAGGCCTTTATGGCTACACCTTC
CASSKDQGLYGYTF
>TRBJ1-6|TRBV10-3|NA|TRBD1
TGTGCCATCAGTGAGCCCGGGACAGGGAATTCACCCCTCCACTTT
CAISEPGTGNSPLHF
>TRBJ2-5|TRBV18|NA|TRBD2
TGTGCCAGCTCACCATTCCTAGCGGGGGTCCAAGAGACCCAGTACTTC
CASSPFLAGVQETQYF
>TRBJ2-2|TRBV6-4|NA|NA
TGTGCCAGCAGACCCGACAGTACCGGGGAGCTGTTTTTT
CASRPDSTGELFF
>TRBJ1-6|TRBV30|few|NA
TGTGCCTGGACCGGCAATAATTCACCCCTCCACTTT
CAWTGNNSPLHF
>TRBJ1-1|TRBV7-9|medium-sized|NA
TGTGCCAGCAGCTTAGGCCCGGCGGGCACTGAAGCTTTCTTT
CASSLGPAGTEAFF
>TRBJ1-1|TRBV5-8|medium-sized|NA
TGTGCCACCCCCCCCTTGGTCGGCTATCGGGCTGAAGCTTTCTTT
CATPPLVGYRAEAFF
>TRBJ2-3|TRBV15|NA|NA
TGTGCCACCAGCAACAAAGCGTCAGATACGCAGTATTTT
CATSNKASDTQYF
>TRBJ2-3|TRBV5-1|medium-sized|TRBD1
TGCGCCAGCAGCTTGACGGGGACAGGCTATAGCACAGATACGCAGTATTTT
CASSLTGTGYSTDTQYF
>TRBJ2-7|TRBV12-3/TRBV12-4|medium-sized|TRBD1
TGTGCCAGCAGCCTGGTTCTGGACAGGGACGACGAGCAGTACTTC
CASSLVLDRDDEQYF
>TRBJ2-5|TRBV6-1|few|TRBD2
TGTGCCAGCACGGTCGGGGGCGGGGGGACATGGGAGACCCAGTACTTC
CASTVGGGGTWETQYF
>TRBJ2-7|TRBV2|few|NA
TGTGCCAGCAGGGGAACCCGACCAGGGGTAGTAAGGGACGAGCAGTACTTC
CASRGTRPGVVRDEQYF
>TRBJ2-1|TRBV4-1|few|TRBD2
TGCGCCAGCAGCCAAGAAGAAGCGGGGGGGTACAATGAGCAGTTCTTC
CASSQEEAGGYNEQFF
>TRBJ2-7|TRBV6-1|NA|NA
TGTGCCAGCTCTGACAGGACGACCTACGAGCAGTACTTC
CASSDRTTYEQYF
>TRBJ2-7|TRBV27|few|NA
TGTGCCAGTGGACGGACGTCTCTTGAGTACGAGCAGTACTTC
CASGRTSLEYEQYF
>TRBJ2-3|TRBV23-1|NA|NA
TGCGCCAGCAGTCGGACCCCCGGGGGCCGCACAGATACGCAGTATTTT
CASSRTPGGRTDTQYF
>TRBJ2-6|TRBV5-4|NA|NA
TGTGCTTCGGGTGGAGAAGTACTTTTCTCTGGGGTCAACGTCCTGACTTTC
CASGGEVLFSGVNVLTF
>TRBJ1-2|TRBV7-9|medium-sized|TRBD1
TGTGCCAGCAGCTCCGGACAGGATAGGGGCTACACCTTC
CASSSGQDRGYTF
>TRBJ1-4|TRBV6-1|few|TRBD1
TGTGCCAGCACCTTCTACCCCAGAGACAGGGGGCGAGGGGAAAAACTGTTTTTT
CASTFYPRDRGRGEKLFF
>TRBJ2-3|TRBV12-3/TRBV12-4|few|NA
TGTGCCAGCAGTTGGACAGCAGATACGCAGTATTTT
CASSWTADTQYF
>TRBJ1-1|TRBV12-3/TRBV12-4|NA|NA
TGTGCCAGCACACCCAGCAGGGGGAACACTGAAGCTTTCTTT
CASTPSRGNTEAFF
>TRBJ2-2|TRBV7-8|NA|NA
TGTGCCAGCAGCTTAGGTCCGATTAGCCCCGGGGAGCTGTTTTTT
CASSLGPISPGELFF
>TRBJ2-5|TRBV19|few|TRBD2
TGTGCCAGTAGTATACCTGGAGAGCGGGGGGGAAGAGAGACCCAGTACTTC
CASSIPGERGGRETQYF
>TRBJ2-6|TRBV6-1|medium-sized|TRBD1
TGTGCCAGCAGTGTATGGGACAGAAGCTACTCTGGGGCCAACGTCCTGACTTTC
CASSVWDRSYSGANVLTF
>TRBJ1-1|TRBV6-1|few|NA
TGTGCCAGCAGAAACCCAACAGGTAATGAAGCTTTCTTT
CASRNPTGNEAFF
>TRBJ2-7|TRBV25-1|NA|TRBD1
TGTGCCAGCAGTGCCTGGACAGGGGGCGAGGAGCAGTACTTC
CASSAWTGGEEQYF
>TRBJ1-1|TRBV12-3/TRBV12-4|NA|NA
TGTGCCAGCACCAACCTACTGGGGAGCACTGAAGCTTTCTTT
CASTNLLGSTEAFF
>TRBJ2-2|TRBV18|once|NA
TGTGCCAGCTCACCACGGAACCTCTTAATGAGCGGGGAGCTGTTTTTT
CASSPRNLLMSGELFF
>TRBJ1-1|TRBV29-1|medium-sized|NA
TGCAGCGTTGAATCTTCAGTTCTAGAAGCTTTCTTT
CSVESSVLEAFF
>TRBJ2-7|TRBV30|medium-sized|TRBD1
TGTGCCTGGAGGACAGGGTTAAACCACGAGCAGTACTTC
CAWRTGLNHEQYF
>TRBJ1-5|TRBV20-1|medium-sized|NA
TGCAGTGCTACCGACAGCCCTTATAGCAATCAGCCCCAGCATTTT
CSATDSPYSNQPQHF
>TRBJ1-3|TRBV4-2|NA|NA
TGTGCCAGCAGCCCGAGCGACAGCAGGTCTGGAAACACCATATATTTT
CASSPSDSRSGNTIYF
>TRBJ2-7|TRBV7-3|NA|TRBD2
TGTGCCAGCAGCTTAGGAGCGGGGGGAACCTACGAGCAGTACTTC
CASSLGAGGTYEQYF
>TRBJ1-5|TRBV15|medium-sized|TRBD1
TGTGCCACCTCAAGAGGGGGCCTGGGTCAGCCCCAGCATTTT
CATSRGGLGQPQHF
>TRBJ1-1|TRBV6-2/TRBV6-3|medium-sized|TRBD1
TGTGCCAGCAGTTACGCCGAGGGGGCCCTCGCTGAAGCTTTCTTT
CASSYAEGALAEAFF